The subject of this entry is one T cell receptor (beta chain). The antigen remains undetermined. The source of the sample is a study of cytomegalovirus exposure and HLA in healthy donors. Study observations and caveats: Three CMV-associated chains were confirmed in vitro to be specific for CMV antigens. Association of about 17,000 TCR beta sequences with HLA alleles was found at 0.05 false discovery rate in a later analysis.

This PCR relied on a set of 60 Vbeta primers and 13 Jbeta primers. Data came from immunoSEQ multiplex PCR; TCRdb stores just in-frame clones and leaves some out. The repertoire holds fewer than 150,000 clones, about four fifths seen once, with 2.8% in the top ten. The CDR3 has 19 residues. Per the germline V gene, CDR1 is LGHNA and CDR2 is YSLEER. V dropped 3 bases and J dropped 0; count of bases not matched to a gene: 11. The V and J genes are TRBV4-3 and TRBJ2-2; TRBD1 aligns across 9 bases. The sequence came from a male donor in good health and CMV-seronegative. Sequenced material: PBMCs. The CDR3: CASSQDTRGQGSNTGELFF. The CDR3, as DNA: TGCGCCAGCAGCCAGGATACACGGGGACAGGGCTCGAACACCGGGGAGCTGTTTTTT.